These T cell receptor beta chains were read from a single sample in a study of shared clonotypes between healthy human individuals. Data came from immunoSEQ multiplex PCR; TCRdb stores just in-frame clones and leaves some out. This table has about 2 million clones, around 96% appearing once. The sample consisted of naive CD8+ T cells sorted from blood. The receptor set was obtained from a man aged 18 to 29 in good health. Both conserved end residues are part of each CDR3. The D gene is left open where the match is weak. Clone size, where shown, is once, few, many, or a class for clones that have expanded.

DNA: TGTGCCAGCAGCTTAGGACTAGCGGGTTACAATGAGCAGTTCTTC
CDR3: CASSLGLAGYNEQFF
V: TRBV13
D: TRBD2
size: .
J: TRBJ2-1

DNA: TGCGCCAGCAGTGTCCGGGGGGCAGTGCAGCCCCAGCATTTT
CDR3: CASSVRGAVQPQHF
V: TRBV10-2
D: .
size: .
J: TRBJ1-5

DNA: TGCGCCAGCAGCTTGGCTCCGGCGTACGAGCAGTACTTC
CDR3: CASSLAPAYEQYF
V: TRBV5-1
D: .
size: .
J: TRBJ2-7

DNA: TGTGCCAGCAGCAGAGAGACCCAGTACTTC
CDR3: CASSRETQYF
V: TRBV7-9
D: .
size: .
J: TRBJ2-5

DNA: TGTGCCAGCAGTTTACGGGGCAGCTACGAGCAGTACTTC
CDR3: CASSLRGSYEQYF
V: TRBV27
D: .
size: .
J: TRBJ2-7

DNA: TGTGCCAGCACCCCCGGGGGGGGGTCGGATGGCTACACCTTC
CDR3: CASTPGGGSDGYTF
V: TRBV27
D: .
size: .
J: TRBJ1-2

DNA: TGCGCCAGCAGCCATCGACAGGGGACCTCCTACGAGCAGTACTTC
CDR3: CASSHRQGTSYEQYF
V: TRBV4-1
D: TRBD1
size: .
J: TRBJ2-7

DNA: TGTGCCAGCAGCTTAGACAGACTAGCGGTTCTCACCGGGGAGCTGTTTTTT
CDR3: CASSLDRLAVLTGELFF
V: TRBV7-9
D: TRBD2
size: .
J: TRBJ2-2

DNA: TGCAGCGTTACCGGGGATCCCTCCTACAATGAGCAGTTCTTC
CDR3: CSVTGDPSYNEQFF
V: TRBV29-1
D: .
size: .
J: TRBJ2-1

DNA: TGTGCCAGCAGTTTAGGTGGGAAGGGACACCTCAACTATGGCTACACCTTC
CDR3: CASSLGGKGHLNYGYTF
V: TRBV27
D: .
size: .
J: TRBJ1-2

DNA: TGCGCCAGCAGCTTGGTGGGACAAGGTACAGATACGCAGTATTTT
CDR3: CASSLVGQGTDTQYF
V: TRBV5-1
D: .
size: .
J: TRBJ2-3

DNA: TGTGCCAGCAGCTCACATCAAGCGGGGGTAGACTACAATGAGCAGTTCTTC
CDR3: CASSSHQAGVDYNEQFF
V: TRBV7-9
D: TRBD2
size: .
J: TRBJ2-1

DNA: TGTGCCAGCAGCCCCGATGGCCGAGCGGGGTACGAGCAGTACTTC
CDR3: CASSPDGRAGYEQYF
V: TRBV9
D: TRBD2
size: .
J: TRBJ2-7

DNA: TGTGCCAGCTCACCAGTAGCAGGGGAAAGCGAGCAGTACTTC
CDR3: CASSPVAGESEQYF
V: TRBV18
D: .
size: .
J: TRBJ2-7

DNA: TGCGCCAGCAGCTTGGTTGCAGGGGACGGCTACACCTTC
CDR3: CASSLVAGDGYTF
V: TRBV5-1
D: .
size: once
J: TRBJ1-2

DNA: TGCGCCAGCAGCTTGGGGGGTACCTACGAGCAGTACTTC
CDR3: CASSLGGTYEQYF
V: TRBV5-1
D: .
size: few
J: TRBJ2-7

DNA: TGCGCCAGCAGCTACAGGGCCGGTACAGATACGCAGTATTTT
CDR3: CASSYRAGTDTQYF
V: TRBV4-1
D: .
size: .
J: TRBJ2-3

DNA: TGTGCCATCAGGGGACTAGCGGCGTACAATGAGCAGTTCTTC
CDR3: CAIRGLAAYNEQFF
V: TRBV10-3
D: TRBD2
size: .
J: TRBJ2-1

DNA: TGTGCCAGTAGTTTGATGACAGAAGCGTATAGCAATCAGCCCCAGCATTTT
CDR3: CASSLMTEAYSNQPQHF
V: TRBV19
D: .
size: .
J: TRBJ1-5

DNA: TGTGCCAGCAGCCAGTACAGGGGCTTATATGGCTACACCTTC
CDR3: CASSQYRGLYGYTF
V: TRBV14
D: TRBD1
size: .
J: TRBJ1-2

DNA: TGTGCCAGCAGCGTCGGACAGTCCTCTGGAAACACCATATATTTT
CDR3: CASSVGQSSGNTIYF
V: TRBV9
D: .
size: .
J: TRBJ1-3

DNA: TGTGCCACCAGCAATAGAGATCAGCCCCAGCATTTT
CDR3: CATSNRDQPQHF
V: TRBV15
D: .
size: .
J: TRBJ1-5

DNA: TGTGCCAGCAGCGTAGGTAGAACAGATACGCAGTATTTT
CDR3: CASSVGRTDTQYF
V: TRBV9
D: .
size: few
J: TRBJ2-3

DNA: TGTGCCAGCAGCCTCCCGACTAGCGGGAGCCTCTACGAGCAGTACTTC
CDR3: CASSLPTSGSLYEQYF
V: TRBV9
D: TRBD2
size: .
J: TRBJ2-7

DNA: TGTGCCAGCAGTTCCCAGGGAGGACCTTACGAGCAGTACTTC
CDR3: CASSSQGGPYEQYF
V: TRBV27
D: .
size: .
J: TRBJ2-7

DNA: TGTGCCAGCAGCCCGGACAGGCCCCAAGAGACCCAGTACTTC
CDR3: CASSPDRPQETQYF
V: TRBV6-5
D: TRBD1
size: .
J: TRBJ2-5

DNA: TGTGCCTCAGCTCGGTATAGCAATCAGCCCCAGCATTTT
CDR3: CASARYSNQPQHF
V: TRBV19
D: .
size: .
J: TRBJ1-5

DNA: TGTGCCAGCAGTTCAACTAGCCCAGATACGCAGTATTTT
CDR3: CASSSTSPDTQYF
V: TRBV7-8
D: .
size: .
J: TRBJ2-3

DNA: TGTGCCAGTAGTGCCGGGACAGTGAACACTGAAGCTTTCTTT
CDR3: CASSAGTVNTEAFF
V: TRBV19
D: TRBD1
size: .
J: TRBJ1-1

DNA: TGTGCCAGCAGTGAATTCGGGGGAGGGCCGTACGAGCAGTACTTC
CDR3: CASSEFGGGPYEQYF
V: TRBV6-1
D: TRBD2
size: .
J: TRBJ2-7

DNA: TGTGCCAGCAGTGATAGGGGGCTGGGGCAGCCCCAGCATTTT
CDR3: CASSDRGLGQPQHF
V: TRBV6-1
D: TRBD1
size: .
J: TRBJ1-5

DNA: TGTGCCAGCAGCTTAGGCCGACTAGCCACCACAGATACGCAGTATTTT
CDR3: CASSLGRLATTDTQYF
V: TRBV11-2
D: TRBD2
size: .
J: TRBJ2-3

DNA: TGCGCCAGCAGCCAAGATCTAGTCGGCTCCTACGAGCAGTACTTC
CDR3: CASSQDLVGSYEQYF
V: TRBV4-3
D: .
size: .
J: TRBJ2-7